The clone carrying this TCR beta chain has just a few counts. Its specificity is unknown. These data are taken from a study of identical twins. Unique molecular identifiers were present on cDNA, and template switching added a universal primer site. Each CDR3 protein is one row after TCRdb ran MiXCR on the 5' RACE reads. The sample has about 220,000 distinct CDR3 sequences; 7.5% are singletons. Findings and caveats of the study: The models systematically underestimated how much out-of-frame TCR alpha was shared in monozygotic twins. Partial confounding of zero-insertion analyses by invariant MAIT and iNKT cells was possible.

All of the donors were Caucasians in good health. This same sample was also taken into another study, of yellow fever vaccine responses in identical twins.

This TCR was sampled from a woman between 18 and 30 years old in good health. Material: CD8+ T cells sorted from blood.

DNA for the CDR3: TGCGCCAGCAGCGCAGGAGGGACTAGCGGATTGGGGGAGACCCAGTACTTC. Protein product: CASSAGGTSGLGETQYF. This rearrangement joins TRBV5-1 to TRBJ2-5, with 11 bases that match TRBD2. The V gene's germline CDR1 is SGHRS and CDR2 YFSETQ. The J segment lost 5 bases and the V segment lost 4 bases, leaving 13 bases of the junction unmatched. The CDR3 sequence is 17 residues long.